This T cell receptor (beta chain) was obtained from a study of cytomegalovirus exposure and HLA in healthy donors. A multiplex PCR was run with 60 Vbeta primers and 13 Jbeta primers. The data were produced by immunoSEQ multiplex PCR, yet TCRdb's version contains in-frame clones alone and is incomplete. The sample has around 100,000 clones; just under 75% are singletons. V was clipped by 5 bases and J by 9 bases, with 17 bases between them. Per the germline V gene, CDR1 is SGHNT and CDR2 is YENEEA. CDR3 length: 14 amino acids. This sequence joins TRBV11-3 and TRBJ2-1; D tentatively reads TRBD1 or TRBD2 (6 bases each). The sequence was collected from a man aged 45 to 65 in good health and CMV-seropositive. The sample was PBMCs. CDR3 bases: TGTGCCAGCAGCCTAGGGGGTGGGACTTTTGAGCAGTTCTTC. It codes for CASSLGGGTFEQFF.